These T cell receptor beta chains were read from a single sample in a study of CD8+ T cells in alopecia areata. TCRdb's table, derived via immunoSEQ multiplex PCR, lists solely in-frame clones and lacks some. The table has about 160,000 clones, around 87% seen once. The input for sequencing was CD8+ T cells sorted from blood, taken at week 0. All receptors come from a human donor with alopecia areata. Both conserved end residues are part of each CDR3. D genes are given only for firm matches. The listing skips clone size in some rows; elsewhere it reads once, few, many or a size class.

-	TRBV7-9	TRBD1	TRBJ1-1	CASSLVRGRTEAFF	TGTGCCAGCAGCTTAGTCAGGGGGCGGACTGAAGCTTTCTTT
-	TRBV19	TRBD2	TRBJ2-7	CASSIATSGGYEQYF	TGTGCCAGTAGTATAGCGACTAGCGGAGGCTACGAGCAGTACTTC
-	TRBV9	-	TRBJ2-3	CASSLASTDTQYF	TGTGCCAGCAGCCTCGCTAGCACAGATACGCAGTATTTT
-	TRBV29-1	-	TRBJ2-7	CSVTLNYEQYF	TGCAGCGTGACATTAAACTACGAGCAGTACTTC
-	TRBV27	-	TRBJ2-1	CASTEVIYEQFF	TGTGCCAGCACCGAGGTGATCTATGAGCAGTTCTTC
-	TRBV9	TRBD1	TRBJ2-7	CASSVRDRSYGEQYF	TGTGCCAGCAGCGTCCGGGACAGAAGCTACGGCGAGCAGTACTTC
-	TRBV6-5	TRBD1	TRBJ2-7	CASSLGQGYEQYF	TGTGCCAGCAGTCTAGGACAGGGCTACGAGCAGTACTTC
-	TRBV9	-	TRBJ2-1	CASSVGKGSYNEQFF	TGTGCCAGCAGCGTAGGTAAGGGGAGCTACAATGAGCAGTTCTTC
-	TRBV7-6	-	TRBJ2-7	CASSLQGPGEQYF	TGTGCCAGCAGCTTACAGGGTCCGGGCGAGCAGTACTTC
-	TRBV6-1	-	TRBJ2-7	CASSNYEQYF	TGTGCCAGCAGCAACTACGAGCAGTACTTC
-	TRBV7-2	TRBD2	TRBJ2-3	CASSFRGVSTDTQYF	TGTGCCAGCAGCTTTCGGGGGGTTAGCACAGATACGCAGTATTTT
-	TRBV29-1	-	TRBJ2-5	CSVDLGPEAQYF	TGCAGCGTTGATCTGGGGCCAGAGGCCCAGTACTTC
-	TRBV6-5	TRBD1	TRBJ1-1	CASRDQGQGITEAFF	TGTGCCAGCAGAGACCAGGGACAGGGTATTACTGAAGCTTTCTTT
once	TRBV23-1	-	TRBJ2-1	CASSQHWSPRHEQFF	TGCGCCAGCAGTCAACACTGGTCCCCCAGACATGAGCAGTTCTTC
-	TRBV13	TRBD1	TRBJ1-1	CASSPDRDPEAFF	TGTGCCAGCAGCCCTGACAGGGACCCTGAAGCTTTCTTT
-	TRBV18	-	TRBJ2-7	CASSPPVGSYEQYF	TGTGCCAGCTCACCCCCCGTGGGATCCTACGAGCAGTACTTC
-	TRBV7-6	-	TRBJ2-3	CASSLAGGTDTQYF	TGTGCCAGCAGCTTAGCGGGGGGCACAGATACGCAGTATTTT
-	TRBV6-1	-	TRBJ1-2	CASSEIGGQYGYTF	TGTGCCAGCAGTGAAATTGGAGGGCAATATGGCTACACCTTC
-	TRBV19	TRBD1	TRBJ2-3	CASESEGARDTQYF	TGTGCCAGCGAGTCCGAGGGGGCGAGGGATACGCAGTATTTT
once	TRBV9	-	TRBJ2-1	CASSVGLGSNNEQFF	TGTGCCAGCAGCGTTGGCCTGGGAAGCAACAATGAGCAGTTCTTC
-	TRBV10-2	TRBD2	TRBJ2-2	CASIERGYSGELFF	TGCGCCAGCATCGAGCGGGGGTACAGCGGGGAGCTGTTTTTT
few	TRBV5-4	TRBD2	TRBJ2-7	CASSLLLAGEQYF	TGTGCCAGCAGCTTGTTACTAGCGGGGGAGCAGTACTTC
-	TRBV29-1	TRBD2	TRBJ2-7	CSVETSPLEQYF	TGCAGCGTCGAGACTAGCCCCCTCGAGCAGTACTTC
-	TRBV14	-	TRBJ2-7	CASSQGGYEQYF	TGTGCCAGCAGCCAAGGGGGCTACGAGCAGTACTTC